Listed here is a single T cell receptor beta chain. The CDR3 consists of 14 residues. CDR1 is SGHDT and CDR2 is YYEEEE in the germline V gene. The germline V and J ends were trimmed by 4 bases and 14 bases, with 19 bases remaining between them. The entry originates in a study of blood T cell repertoires in COVID-19. Data came from immunoSEQ multiplex PCR; TCRdb stores just in-frame clones and leaves some out. The profile shows some 250,000 clones, 86% of them singletons. The chain combines TRBV5-6 with TRBJ1-6; maybe TRBD1 (6 bases). The specimen sequenced was peripheral blood. This sequence was found in a woman in her thirties who had recovered from COVID-19. For the CDR3, the DNA is TGTGCCAGCAGCCCGGGACACGCCGGGGTGGCCCTCCACTTT. Its protein product is CASSPGHAGVALHF.